The TCR beta chain described here comes from a study of blood T cells in healthy people across ages. This clonotype was observed a handful of times. Its antigen is unknown. The CDR3 has 13 residues. Germline V gene sequence: CDR1 MNHEY, CDR2 SVGEGT. V was cut by 1 base and J by 7 bases, with 8 bases left in between. Study-level points and caveats: Diversity of TCR beta per million T cells declined in a roughly linear way with age.

A second PCR, run for about 7 to 11 cycles, used a sample-barcoded 5' primer plus a J-beta primer mix. TCRdb called the 5' RACE reads again in MiXCR, with one record for every CDR3 protein. The repertoire has about 1,800,000 distinct CDR3 sequences, about 28% of them found once; the top ten carry about 8%. Sample: blood. V gene TRBV6-2 or TRBV6-3 combines with J gene TRBJ2-1; D is perhaps TRBD2 (5 bases). The sequence came from a young woman in good health. The CDR3 protein is CASSYLDLNEQFF. Written as DNA, the CDR3 is TGTGCCAGCAGTTACTTGGACTTGAATGAGCAGTTCTTC.